This T cell receptor beta chain was identified in a study of cytomegalovirus exposure and HLA in healthy donors. J lost 4 bases, V lost 2 bases, and 8 bases had no gene match. Germline V gene lookup returns CDR1 SEHNR and CDR2 FQNEAQ (reference sequence). The CDR3 spans 16 residues. PCR employed 60 Vbeta and 13 Jbeta primers. Clones were read by immunoSEQ multiplex PCR, and TCRdb kept only the in-frame ones, dropping some. The sample consists of approximately 100,000 clones, 60% to 85% of them appearing once. This rearrangement joins TRBV7-9 to TRBJ1-1, with 9 bases matching TRBD1. The sample taken for sequencing was PBMCs. This TCR came from a man in his sixties in good health and CMV-seropositive. The CDR3 region is CASSLLRSTGGTEAFF. As DNA, the CDR3 is TGTGCCAGCAGCTTACTTAGATCGACAGGGGGCACTGAAGCTTTCTTT.